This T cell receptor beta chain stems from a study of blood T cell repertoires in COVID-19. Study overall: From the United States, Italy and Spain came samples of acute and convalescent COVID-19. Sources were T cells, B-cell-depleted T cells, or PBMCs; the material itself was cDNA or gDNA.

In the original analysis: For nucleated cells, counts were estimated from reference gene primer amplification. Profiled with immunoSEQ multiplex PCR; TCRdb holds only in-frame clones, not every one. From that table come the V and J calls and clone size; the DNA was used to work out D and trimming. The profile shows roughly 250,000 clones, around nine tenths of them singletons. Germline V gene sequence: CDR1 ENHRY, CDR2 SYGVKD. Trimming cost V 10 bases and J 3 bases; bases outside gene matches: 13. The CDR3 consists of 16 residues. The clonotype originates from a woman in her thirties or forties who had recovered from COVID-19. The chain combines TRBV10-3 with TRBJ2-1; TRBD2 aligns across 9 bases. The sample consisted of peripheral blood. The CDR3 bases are TGTGCCACTGGGGGAGGGCTAGCGGGGAACTACAATGAGCAGTTCTTC. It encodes CATGGGLAGNYNEQFF.